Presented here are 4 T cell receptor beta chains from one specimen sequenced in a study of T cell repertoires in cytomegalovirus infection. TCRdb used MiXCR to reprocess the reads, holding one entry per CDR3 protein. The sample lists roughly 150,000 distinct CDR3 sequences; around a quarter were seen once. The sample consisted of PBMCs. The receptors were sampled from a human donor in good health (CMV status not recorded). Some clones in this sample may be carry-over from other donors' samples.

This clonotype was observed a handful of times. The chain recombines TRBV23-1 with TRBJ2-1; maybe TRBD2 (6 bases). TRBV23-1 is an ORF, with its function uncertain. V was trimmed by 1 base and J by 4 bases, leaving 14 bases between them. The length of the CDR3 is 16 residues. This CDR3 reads CASSQLGPGRYNEQFF. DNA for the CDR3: TGCGCCAGCAGTCAATTAGGGCCAGGGAGGTACAATGAGCAGTTCTTC.

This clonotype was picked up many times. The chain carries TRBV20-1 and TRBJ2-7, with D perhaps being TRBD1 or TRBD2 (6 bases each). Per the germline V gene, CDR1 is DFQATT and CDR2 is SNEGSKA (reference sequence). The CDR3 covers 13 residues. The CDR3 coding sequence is TGCAGCCGGGGGCGTGGGGGCCTCTACGAGCAGTACTTC. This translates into CSRGRGGLYEQYF.

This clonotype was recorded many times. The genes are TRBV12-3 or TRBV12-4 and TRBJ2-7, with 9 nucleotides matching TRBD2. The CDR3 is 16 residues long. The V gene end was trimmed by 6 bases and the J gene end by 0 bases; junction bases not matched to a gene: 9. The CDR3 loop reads CASSLRRAGGSYEQYF. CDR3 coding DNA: TGTGCCAGCAGCCTACGAAGAGCGGGGGGCTCCTACGAGCAGTACTTC.

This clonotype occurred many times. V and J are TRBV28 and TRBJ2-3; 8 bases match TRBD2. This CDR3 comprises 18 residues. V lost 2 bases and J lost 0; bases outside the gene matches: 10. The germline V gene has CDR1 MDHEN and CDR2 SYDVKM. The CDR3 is CASSLPLWTSLSTDTQYF. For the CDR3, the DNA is TGTGCCAGCAGTTTACCTCTTTGGACTAGCCTTAGCACAGATACGCAGTATTTT.